The rows below give T cell receptor beta chains drawn from one sample of a study of cytomegalovirus exposure and HLA in healthy donors. Sequenced by immunoSEQ multiplex PCR; TCRdb stores in-frame clones only, minus some. The top ten clones hold 0.95% to 1.5% of a sample with under 200,000 clones, about three quarters of them seen once. Material for sequencing was PBMCs. Source of these receptors: a woman aged 25-40 years in good health and CMV-seronegative. Each CDR3 is given with its conserved first and last residue. D genes are given only for firm matches. Clone size appears in some rows only: once, few, many, or a class for an expanded clone.

D gene | clone size | J gene | V gene | CDR3 protein | CDR3 DNA
TRBD1 | NA | TRBJ2-7 | TRBV10-3 | CAITPGQGYEQYF | TGTGCCATCACTCCGGGACAGGGCTACGAGCAGTACTTC
TRBD1 | NA | TRBJ2-7 | TRBV10-1 | CASSEFGQGVYEQYF | TGCGCCAGCAGTGAATTTGGACAGGGTGTCTACGAGCAGTACTTC
NA | NA | TRBJ2-1 | TRBV5-5 | CASSFGSNEQFF | TGTGCCAGCAGCTTTGGCAGCAATGAGCAGTTCTTC
TRBD2 | NA | TRBJ2-3 | TRBV5-1 | CASSSGLALDTQYF | TGCGCCAGCAGCTCGGGACTAGCGTTAGATACGCAGTATTTT
NA | NA | TRBJ2-7 | TRBV5-1 | CASSLVPGSPSYEQYF | TGCGCCAGCAGCTTGGTTCCGGGGAGCCCTTCCTACGAGCAGTACTTC
TRBD1 | NA | TRBJ2-7 | TRBV5-1 | CASSGGTGLNEQYF | TGCGCCAGCAGCGGCGGGACAGGGCTCAACGAGCAGTACTTC
NA | NA | TRBJ1-3 | TRBV28 | CASSLLPGGVSQGYF | TGTGCCAGCAGTTTATTGCCAGGTGGAGTCTCCCAGGGATATTTT
NA | NA | TRBJ1-5 | TRBV6-4 | CASSAAEGQPQHF | TGTGCCAGCAGTGCTGCAGAGGGACAGCCCCAGCATTTT
TRBD2 | once | TRBJ2-3 | TRBV6-1 | CASSEESGGKTGTQYF | TGTGCCAGCAGTGAAGAGAGCGGGGGGAAGACGGGTACGCAGTATTTT
NA | few | TRBJ2-7 | TRBV6-5 | CASSYSSSYEQYF | TGTGCCAGCAGTTACTCGAGCTCCTACGAGCAGTACTTC
NA | NA | TRBJ1-1 | TRBV10-1 | CASSSHMNTEAFF | TGCGCCAGCAGCTCTCACATGAACACTGAAGCTTTCTTT
TRBD2 | NA | TRBJ2-7 | TRBV30 | CAWSGLVGEQYF | TGTGCCTGGTCGGGACTAGTCGGCGAGCAGTACTTC